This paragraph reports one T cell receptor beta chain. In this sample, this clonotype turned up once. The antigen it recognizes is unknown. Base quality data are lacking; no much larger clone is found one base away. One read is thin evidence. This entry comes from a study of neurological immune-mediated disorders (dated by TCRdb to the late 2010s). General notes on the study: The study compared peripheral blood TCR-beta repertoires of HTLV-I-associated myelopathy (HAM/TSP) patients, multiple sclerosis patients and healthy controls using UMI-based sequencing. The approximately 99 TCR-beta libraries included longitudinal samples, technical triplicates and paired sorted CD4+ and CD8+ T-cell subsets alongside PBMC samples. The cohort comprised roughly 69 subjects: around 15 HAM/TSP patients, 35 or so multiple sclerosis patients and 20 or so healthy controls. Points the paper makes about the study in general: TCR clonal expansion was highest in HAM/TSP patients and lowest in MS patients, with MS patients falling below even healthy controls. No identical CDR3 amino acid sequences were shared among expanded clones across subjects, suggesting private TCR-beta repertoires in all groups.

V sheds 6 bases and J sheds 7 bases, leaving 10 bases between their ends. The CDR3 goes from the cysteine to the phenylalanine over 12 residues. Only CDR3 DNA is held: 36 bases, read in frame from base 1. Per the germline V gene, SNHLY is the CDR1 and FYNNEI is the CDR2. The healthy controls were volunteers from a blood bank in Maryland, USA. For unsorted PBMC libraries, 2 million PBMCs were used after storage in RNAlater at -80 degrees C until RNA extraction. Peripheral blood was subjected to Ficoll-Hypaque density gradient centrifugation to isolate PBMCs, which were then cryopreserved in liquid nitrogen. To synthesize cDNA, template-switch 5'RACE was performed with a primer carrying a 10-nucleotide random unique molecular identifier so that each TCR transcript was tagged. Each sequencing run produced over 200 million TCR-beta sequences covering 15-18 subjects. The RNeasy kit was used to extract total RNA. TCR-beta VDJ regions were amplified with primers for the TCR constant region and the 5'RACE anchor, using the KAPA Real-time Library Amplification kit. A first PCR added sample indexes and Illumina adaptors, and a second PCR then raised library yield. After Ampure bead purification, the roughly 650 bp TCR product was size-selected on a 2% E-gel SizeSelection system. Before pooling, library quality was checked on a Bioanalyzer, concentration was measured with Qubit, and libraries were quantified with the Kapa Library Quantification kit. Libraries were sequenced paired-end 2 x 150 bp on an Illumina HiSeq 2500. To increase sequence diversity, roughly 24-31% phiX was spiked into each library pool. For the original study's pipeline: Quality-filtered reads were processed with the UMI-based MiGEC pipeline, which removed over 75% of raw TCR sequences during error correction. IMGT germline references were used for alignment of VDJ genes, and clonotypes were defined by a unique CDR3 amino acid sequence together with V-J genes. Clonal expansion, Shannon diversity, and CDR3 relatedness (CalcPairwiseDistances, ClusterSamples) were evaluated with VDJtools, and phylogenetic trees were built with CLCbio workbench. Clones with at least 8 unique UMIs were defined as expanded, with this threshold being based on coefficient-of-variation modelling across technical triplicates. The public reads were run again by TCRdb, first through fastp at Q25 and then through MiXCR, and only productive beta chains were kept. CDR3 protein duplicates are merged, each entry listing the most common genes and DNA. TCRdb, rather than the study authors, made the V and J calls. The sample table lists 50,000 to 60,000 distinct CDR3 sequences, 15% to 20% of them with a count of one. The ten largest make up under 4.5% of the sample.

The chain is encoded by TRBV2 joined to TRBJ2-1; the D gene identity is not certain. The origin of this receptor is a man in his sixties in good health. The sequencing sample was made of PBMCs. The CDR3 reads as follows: CASSDFRNEQFF. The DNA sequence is TGTGCCAGCAGCGACTTCCGAAATGAGCAGTTCTTC.